The 26 T cell receptor beta chains listed next were all sequenced from one sample in a study of persistence of HIV-infected CD4 T cells. Lysates of CMV-infected fibroblasts at approximately 10 ug/mL stimulated these cells. CD40L-negative CD69-negative CD45RO-high memory CD4+ T cells were sorted as populations depleted of antigen-responding cells. The immunoSEQ assay was version 4, run in survey mode. Assay used: immunoSEQ multiplex PCR; TCRdb lists only in-frame clones, some missing. Here the sample spans over 25,000 clones, roughly 82% being singletons. These receptors are not linked to any known antigen. Here the sequenced sample was CD4+ T cells sorted from PBMCs after roughly 18-hour stimulation, taken from a patient who received antiretroviral therapy. The receptors were gathered from an adult man with HIV who was CMV-seropositive.

The V and J genes are TRBV7-9 and TRBJ1-2; no firm D call. The length of the CDR3 is 14 residues. The V end was cut by 1 base, the J end by 0 bases, with 6 bases between. CDR1 is SEHNR and CDR2 is FQNEAQ in the germline V gene (reference sequence). The CDR3 bases are TGTGCCAGCAGCTTAGTGAGGTCTAACTATGGCTACACCTTC. It translates to CASSLVRSNYGYTF.

The chain links TRBV27 to TRBJ2-6; maybe TRBD1 (5 bases). Trimming left V 5 bases short and J 9 bases short, with 11 bases between. The CDR3 covers 13 residues. The germline V gene has CDR1 MNHEY and CDR2 SMNVEV (reference sequence). The CDR3 spells CASSRGGGNVLTF. CDR3 DNA: TGTGCCAGCAGTAGGGGCGGTGGCAACGTCCTGACTTTC.

V usage is TRBV4-3 and J usage is TRBJ2-3; D is ambiguous. Trimming took 0 bases from V and 0 from J, leaving 10 bases between them. The CDR3 sequence is 16 residues long. Germline CDR1 reads LGHNA; CDR2 reads YSLEER. For the CDR3, the DNA is TGCGCCAGCAGCCAAGATCCTCATTCTAGCACAGATACGCAGTATTTT. As protein: CASSQDPHSSTDTQYF.

J is TRBJ2-2 and V is TRBV7-2; TRBD1 matches at 7 bases. V trimming: 7 bases; J trimming: 5 bases; junction bases outside the gene matches: 4. CDR3 size: 13 residues. Germline loops: CDR1 SGHTA, CDR2 FQGNSA. The CDR3 DNA reads TGTGCCAGCAAAAGGGGGCATACCGGGGAGCTGTTTTTT. Its translation is CASKRGHTGELFF.

V gene TRBV7-2 combines with J gene TRBJ1-1; D not resolved. This CDR3 is built from 14 residues. The germline V gene has CDR1 SGHTA and CDR2 FQGNSA. V lost 5 bases to trimming and J lost 3 bases, with 13 bases between them. In nucleotides, the CDR3 is TGTGCCAGCAGCCGGACTACCGGGGACACTGAAGCTTTCTTT. Translated, it gives CASSRTTGDTEAFF. Drawing the rest from reference TRBV7-2 and TRBJ1-1, the complete variable domain is GAGVSQSPSNKVTEKGKDVELRCDPISGHTALYWYRQSLGQGLEFLIYFQGNSAPDKSGLPSDRFSAERTGGSVSTLTIQRTQQEDSAVYLCASSRTTGDTEAFFGQGTRLTVV.

The rearrangement links TRBV6-2 or TRBV6-3 to TRBJ1-5, with no clear D. The CDR3 sequence is 14 residues long. The ends were cut back, 1 base at V and 4 bases at J, with 8 bases in the middle. From germline, CDR1 is MNHEY and CDR2 SVGEGT. This chain's CDR3 is CASSYWLLNQPQHF. In DNA form, the CDR3 reads TGTGCCAGCAGTTACTGGCTGCTAAATCAGCCCCAGCATTTT.

The chain is built from TRBV5-5 and TRBJ2-3, with TRBD2 matching 8 bases. Germline CDR1 and CDR2: SGHKS and YYEKEE (reference sequence). V lost 0 bases and J lost 9; bases outside the gene matches: 9. The CDR3 consists of 15 residues. Here the CDR3 DNA reads TGTGCCAGCAGCTTGGCCAGCGGGGGTCCGAGAACGCAGTATTTT. It encodes CASSLASGGPRTQYF.

This clone was counted a few times. The gene calls are TRBV29-1 and TRBJ1-2, with D possibly matching TRBD1 (5 bases). The CDR3 spans 15 residues. Germline CDR1 and CDR2: SQVTM and ANQGSEA. Deletions cut 0 bases from V and 4 bases from J, with 15 bases between. CDR3 DNA sequence: TGCAGCGTTGAAGATCCCCAGACAGATTTCTATGGCTACACCTTC. Translating gives CSVEDPQTDFYGYTF.

The rearrangement joins TRBV18 to TRBJ2-3; D ambiguous. Germline V gene data show CDR1 as KGHSH and CDR2 as LQKENI. CDR3 size: 17 residues. Trimming pared 2 bases from V and 1 base from J, leaving 16 bases between. Here the CDR3 DNA reads TGTGCCAGCTCACCAAAGGTGACGCGATCTGGCACAGATACGCAGTATTTT. It translates to CASSPKVTRSGTDTQYF.

The chain uses TRBV5-1 and TRBJ2-7; D gene ambiguous. CDR3 length: 13 residues. Trimming cost V 5 bases and J 3 bases, with 12 bases left between them. Per germline, CDR1 SGHRS and CDR2 YFSETQ. CDR3 sequence reads: CASSRMGFYEQYF. CDR3 in DNA: TGCGCCAGCAGTAGAATGGGCTTCTACGAGCAGTACTTC.

This clone has only a few counts. The chain employs TRBV4-1 and TRBJ2-1; D is unclear. Trimming removed 1 base from V and 0 bases from J, with 10 bases in between. CDR3 length equals 16 residues. Germline assignment: CDR1 MGHRA and CDR2 YSYEKL. In nucleotides, the CDR3 is TGCGCCAGCAGCCAAGGTTCGGCTTTCTCCTACAATGAGCAGTTCTTC. Protein: CASSQGSAFSYNEQFF.

This clone was found once. V usage is TRBV6-5 and J usage is TRBJ2-1, with D possibly being TRBD1 or TRBD2 (5 bases each). Germline V lookup: CDR1 MNHEY, CDR2 SVGAGI. V shed 7 bases and J shed 5 bases, with 15 bases lying between them. This CDR3 is built from 14 residues. CDR3 in amino acids: CASTRVGRDNEQFF. The DNA for the CDR3 is TGTGCCAGCACGCGGGTGGGCAGGGACAATGAGCAGTTCTTC.

The V gene is TRBV30, the J gene TRBJ1-4; D is perhaps TRBD1 (5 bases). Per the germline V gene, CDR1 is GTSNPN and CDR2 is SVGIG (reference sequence). V lost 8 bases and J lost 3, with 19 bases in between. The CDR3 length is 15 residues. CDR3 region: CAATFWGNPNEKLFF. The CDR3, as DNA: TGTGCCGCTACCTTCTGGGGGAATCCTAATGAAAAACTGTTTTTT. Using reference TRBV30 and TRBJ1-4 for the parts outside the CDR3, the full variable domain is SQTIHQWPATLVQPVGSPLSLECTVEGTSNPNLYWYRQAAGRGLQLLFYSVGIGQISSEVPQNLSASRPQDRQFILSSKKLLLSDSGFYLCAATFWGNPNEKLFFGSGTQLSVL.

The chain uses TRBV2 and TRBJ1-2; 7 nucleotides line up with TRBD1. Germline assignment: CDR1 SNHLY and CDR2 FYNNEI. V trimming: 8 bases; J trimming: 5 bases; junction bases outside the gene matches: 2. The CDR3 runs to 11 residues. CDR3 protein: CASQQGYGYTF. The CDR3 DNA sequence: TGTGCCAGCCAACAGGGGTATGGCTACACCTTC.

The chain is built from TRBV5-4 and TRBJ1-2; the D gene is possibly TRBD1 (5 bases). Germline V lookup: CDR1 SGHNT, CDR2 YYREEE (reference sequence). The CDR3 length is 12 residues. V was cut by 2 bases and J by 7 bases, with 9 bases left in between. This CDR3 reads CASSLTDTGYTF. The CDR3 bases are TGTGCCAGCAGCTTAACGGACACTGGCTACACCTTC.

The chain couples TRBV7-9 to TRBJ2-5; 13 bases agree with TRBD2. Germline V gene lookup returns CDR1 SEHNR and CDR2 FQNEAQ (reference sequence). After removal of 1 base from V and 1 base from J, the junction contained 6 bases not matched to a gene. CDR3 length: 18 residues. The CDR3 region has the DNA TGTGCCAGCAGCTTAGTAGGGACTAGCGGGGTCCTCCAAGAGACCCAGTACTTC. It encodes CASSLVGTSGVLQETQYF.

V is TRBV18 and J is TRBJ2-2; D uncertain. V was cut by 3 bases and J by 7 bases, with 9 bases left in between. From germline, CDR1 is KGHSH and CDR2 LQKENI. The CDR3 sequence is 13 residues long. The CDR3 nucleotides read TGTGCCAGCTCACCTCTTGTGGACGGGGAGCTGTTTTTT. Translated, it gives CASSPLVDGELFF.

The V call is TRBV5-1, the J call TRBJ2-6; 8 positions agree with TRBD1. Unmatched junction bases numbered 6, after V lost 0 bases and J lost 1 base. Germline CDR1 reads SGHRS; CDR2 reads YFSETQ. The CDR3 has 18 amino acids. The CDR3 nucleotides read TGCGCCAGCAGCTTGGGGCAGGGGGCGTTTTCTGGGGCCAACGTCCTGACTTTC. Its protein is CASSLGQGAFSGANVLTF.

This clone was found a few times. CDR3 sequence (DNA): TGTGCCAGCAGTTACGGCGGGCCCAGCAGGGAGCAGTACTTC. This translates into CASSYGGPSREQYF. The chain has TRBV6-2 or TRBV6-3 and TRBJ2-7; perhaps TRBD2 as D (5 bases). V was pared by 2 bases and J by 7 bases, with 15 bases between. The CDR3 has 14 residues. The germline V gene encodes CDR1 MNHEY and CDR2 SVGEGT.

This clone was seen a handful of times. The rearrangement links TRBV9 to TRBJ1-2; D gene ambiguous. The CDR3 runs 12 residues. V was pared by 4 bases and J by 6 bases, with 10 bases between. Germline-derived CDR1 and CDR2 are SGDLS and YYNGEE. CDR3 bases: TGTGCCAGCAGCTCACATGCAAATGGCTACACCTTC. Its protein is CASSSHANGYTF.

The chain carries TRBV2 and TRBJ2-3; possibly TRBD1 or TRBD2 for D (5 bases each). CDR1 and CDR2 from the germline V gene are SNHLY and FYNNEI. V gave up 8 bases and J gave up 5 bases, with 20 bases separating them. This CDR3 has 15 residues. The CDR3: CASSPAGPGLDTQYF. The CDR3 nucleotides read TGTGCCAGCTCACCCGCGGGCCCAGGGCTAGATACGCAGTATTTT.

The chain carries TRBV7-6 and TRBJ2-2; D is uncertain. Trimming removed 10 bases at V and 0 bases at J, with 0 bases between. Germline V gene sequence: CDR1 SGHVS, CDR2 FNYEAQ. This CDR3 comprises 10 residues. CDR3 in amino acids: CATNTGELFF. Here the CDR3 DNA reads TGTGCCACGAACACCGGGGAGCTGTTTTTT.

The chain is built from TRBV9 and TRBJ1-2, with D perhaps matching TRBD1 (5 bases). Germline values: CDR1 SGDLS, CDR2 YYNGEE. V lost 4 bases and J lost 6, with 16 bases in between. The length of the CDR3 is 14 residues. This CDR3 reads CASSQGIWGDGYTF. For the CDR3, the DNA is TGTGCCAGCAGCCAGGGTATTTGGGGGGATGGCTACACCTTC. The full variable domain, rest sourced from reference TRBV9 and TRBJ1-2, is DSGVTQTPKHLITATGQRVTLRCSPRSGDLSVYWYQQSLDQGLQFLIQYYNGEERAKGNILERFSAQQFPDLHSELNLSSLELGDSALYFCASSQGIWGDGYTFGSGTRLTVV.

This clone was picked up a small number of times. The chain carries TRBV3-1 (or the pseudogene TRBV3-2) and TRBJ1-5; D uncertain. V shed 3 bases and J shed 2 bases, with 8 bases lying between them. The CDR3 runs to 14 residues. The germline gives CDR1 LGHDT, CDR2 YNNKEL (reference sequence). CDR3 protein: CASSQMHGNQPQHF. The DNA for the CDR3 is TGTGCCAGCAGCCAGATGCACGGCAATCAGCCCCAGCATTTT.

This chain joins TRBV6-5 and TRBJ1-3, with no clear D. V was shortened by 2 bases and J by 3 bases, with 14 bases between the two germline ends. The germline CDR1 and CDR2 sequences are MNHEY and SVGAGI. The CDR3 loop spans 16 amino acids. CDR3 amino acids: CASSYEAPGSGNTIYF. The CDR3 DNA reads as TGTGCCAGCAGTTACGAGGCCCCCGGGAGTGGAAACACCATATATTTT.

The chain combines TRBV6-5 with TRBJ1-4; D not certain. CDR3 size: 12 residues. The V gene's germline CDR1 is MNHEY and CDR2 SVGAGI. V lost 6 bases to trimming and J lost 8 bases, with 10 bases between them. This CDR3 is CASRTDGEKLFF. In DNA form, the CDR3 reads TGTGCCAGCAGGACGGATGGGGAAAAACTGTTTTTT.